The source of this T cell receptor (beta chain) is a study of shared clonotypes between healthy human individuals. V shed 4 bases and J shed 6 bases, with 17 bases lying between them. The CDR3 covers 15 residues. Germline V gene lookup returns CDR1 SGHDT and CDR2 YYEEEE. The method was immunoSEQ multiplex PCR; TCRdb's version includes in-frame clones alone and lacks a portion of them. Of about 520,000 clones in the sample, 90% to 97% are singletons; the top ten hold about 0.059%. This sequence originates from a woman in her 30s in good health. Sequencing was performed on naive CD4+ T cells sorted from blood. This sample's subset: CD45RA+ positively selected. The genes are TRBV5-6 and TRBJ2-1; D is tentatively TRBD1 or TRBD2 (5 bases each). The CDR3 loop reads CASSIPGPEANEQFF. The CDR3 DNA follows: TGTGCCAGCAGCATCCCGGGACCTGAAGCCAATGAGCAGTTCTTC.